This TCR beta chain was captured by sequencing in a study of glioma-infiltrating T cells. Regarding the study as a whole: Very few CDR3 sequences were shared between tissue and blood. Non-neoplastic patients had below-expected tissue-blood divergence, while all gliomas exceeded expectation.

Using RNA template, CDR3s of TCR alpha and beta were amplified with iRepertoire arm-PCR. Tissue mRNA or PBMC total RNA, roughly 100-400 ng, went into one-step reverse transcription and amplification. TCRdb processed the multiplex PCR reads anew with MiXCR; each CDR3 protein has one entry. Among 150,000 to 200,000 distinct CDR3 sequences listed, more than 35% were seen once. Per the germline V gene, CDR1 is MNHEY and CDR2 is SVGAGI. Trimming stripped 2 bases from V and 2 bases from J, with 19 bases between. This CDR3 contains 17 residues. About this clonotype: What it recognizes is unknown.

This TCR came from a human donor with low-grade glioma or glioblastoma, undergoing nonglioma brain surgery, or in good health (not recorded which). This chain links TRBV6-5 with TRBJ2-7; D is unresolved. The sequenced sample consisted of glioma tissue, nonneoplastic brain tissue, or PBMCs (not recorded which). In DNA, the CDR3 is TGTGCCAGCAGTTACAGCAGGCGAACCCAGACAACCTACGAGCAGTACTTC. This gives the protein CASSYSRRTQTTYEQYF.